The 17 T cell receptor beta chains listed next were all sequenced from one sample in a study of CD8 T cells in Susac syndrome. cDNA came from about 0.51 to 1 ug RNA primed by random hexamers. MiXCR, run by TCRdb on the immunoSEQ multiplex PCR reads, gives a single entry per CDR3 protein. The sample carries approximately 170,000 distinct CDR3 sequences, approximately 92% recorded once. Sequenced input: CD4+ T cells from PBMCs. All receptors come from a human donor in good health.

This clonotype was counted a single time. The V call is TRBV6-5, the J call TRBJ1-2; 10 nucleotides match TRBD1. The junction had 5 bases not matched to a gene; V was cut back by 4 bases and J by 6 bases. CDR1 and CDR2 (germline): MNHEY, SVGAGI. The CDR3 totals 14 residues. The CDR3 loop is CASSFGQGDHGYTF. CDR3 bases: TGTGCCAGCAGTTTCGGACAGGGGGATCATGGCTACACCTTC.

This clonotype came up once. The V gene is TRBV10-3, the J gene TRBJ2-3; 11 bases match TRBD2. The CDR3 is made up of 16 amino acids. V was clipped by 7 bases and J by 3 bases; unmatched bases: 9. Germline V gene lookup returns CDR1 ENHRY and CDR2 SYGVKD. This CDR3 reads CAINVLSGGATDTQYF. CDR3 nucleotide sequence: TGTGCCATCAACGTCCTTAGCGGGGGGGCAACAGATACGCAGTATTTT.

This clonotype is a singleton in its sample. The CDR3 protein is CASSRWTSGFRTGELFF. CDR3 coding DNA: TGTGCCAGCAGCAGATGGACTAGCGGGTTTCGCACCGGGGAGCTGTTTTTT. The chain joins TRBV5-6 to TRBJ2-2; 11 bases agree with TRBD2. With V trimmed by 4 bases and J by 4 bases, 9 bases remained unmatched. Germline assignment: CDR1 SGHDT and CDR2 YYEEEE. The CDR3 covers 17 residues.

The chain links TRBV5-8 to TRBJ2-7, with D tentatively TRBD2 (5 bases). The V end lost 3 bases, the J end lost 5 bases, and 9 bases lay between the germline ends. Germline CDR1 reads SGHTS; CDR2 reads YDEGEE. The CDR3 consists of 12 residues. The CDR3 sequence is CASSSLVDEQYF. Here the CDR3 DNA reads TGTGCCAGCAGCTCACTAGTAGACGAGCAGTACTTC.

J is TRBJ1-6 and V is TRBV6-4; TRBD1 matches 8 bases. V shed 0 bases and J 7 bases; nucleotides not matched to a gene: 5. The CDR3 contains 16 residues. The germline V gene has CDR1 MRHNA and CDR2 SNTAGT. CDR3 in amino acids: CASSDSARGPNSPLHF. The CDR3 DNA reads TGTGCCAGCAGTGACTCGGCCAGGGGGCCGAATTCACCCCTCCACTTT.

J is TRBJ2-3 and V is TRBV13; 9 positions agree with TRBD1. This CDR3 region has 16 residues. CDR1 and CDR2 from the germline V gene are PRHDT and FYEKMQ (reference sequence). Trimming took 3 bases from V and 4 from J; bases not matched to a gene: 8. The CDR3, as DNA: TGTGCCAGCAGCTTTCAAACCGGGACAGGGTCAGATACGCAGTATTTT. Protein product: CASSFQTGTGSDTQYF.

The chain joins TRBV5-1 to TRBJ2-5; TRBD2 matches at 14 bases. From germline, CDR1 is SGHRS and CDR2 YFSETQ. The trim removed 4 bases at V and 5 bases at J, leaving 10 bases unmatched. The CDR3 runs to 17 residues. CDR3 loop: CASSIAGGLAGAETQYF. The CDR3 DNA follows: TGCGCCAGCAGCATTGCGGGGGGACTAGCGGGGGCTGAGACCCAGTACTTC.

This chain links TRBV7-3 with TRBJ2-3, with a possible D match to TRBD2 (6 bases). Germline CDR1 reads SGHTA; CDR2 reads FQGTGA. With 1 base removed from V and 3 bases from J, the gap between germline ends came to 11 bases. This CDR3 is 15 amino acids long. In DNA form, the CDR3 reads TGTGCCAGCAGCTTAAGTTTGGGGGGAACAGATACGCAGTATTTT. Translating gives CASSLSLGGTDTQYF.

The CDR3 region is CSAPLRGGETQYF. In nucleotides, the CDR3 is TGCAGTGCTCCCCTAAGGGGCGGAGAGACCCAGTACTTC. The gene calls are TRBV20-1 and TRBJ2-5; tentatively, D is TRBD1 (5 bases). The V gene's germline CDR1 is DFQATT and CDR2 SNEGSKA (reference sequence). This CDR3 spans 13 amino acids. Trimming took 5 bases from V and 4 from J, leaving 14 bases between them.

This chain uses TRBV7-9 with TRBJ1-2; no clear D. The CDR3 has 13 residues. Per the germline V gene, CDR1 is SEHNR and CDR2 is FQNEAQ (reference sequence). V lost 3 bases and J lost 6, with 11 bases in between. This CDR3 is CASSFGIRDGYTF. The CDR3 DNA reads TGTGCCAGCAGCTTCGGGATTCGGGATGGCTACACCTTC.

The gene calls are TRBV20-1 and TRBJ2-5; the D gene could be TRBD1 or TRBD2 (5 bases each). V dropped 6 bases and J dropped 2 bases, with 13 bases sitting between them. The germline V gene has CDR1 DFQATT and CDR2 SNEGSKA (reference sequence). This CDR3 contains 13 residues. CDR3 DNA sequence: TGCAGTGCCCGCGAGGGGTTACAAGAGACCCAGTACTTC. This gives the protein CSAREGLQETQYF.

The sample holds one count of this clonotype. The J gene is TRBJ1-5, the V gene TRBV12-3 or TRBV12-4; tentatively, D is TRBD1 (6 bases). The CDR3 consists of 15 residues. V was pared by 3 bases and J by 4 bases, with 13 bases between. In nucleotides, the CDR3 is TGTGCCAGCAGTTTGGGGACCGGACAGAATCAGCCCCAGCATTTT. Its translation: CASSLGTGQNQPQHF.

The V gene is TRBV6-5, the J gene TRBJ1-5; D is ambiguous. Germline CDR1 reads MNHEY; CDR2 reads SVGAGI. V lost 0 bases to trimming and J lost 5 bases, with 5 bases between them. This CDR3 is built from 13 residues. The CDR3 DNA follows: TGTGCCAGCAGTTACTCACCATATCAGCCCCAGCATTTT. Protein: CASSYSPYQPQHF.

CDR3 coding DNA: TGTGCCAGCAGCTACCAAGGCGAAGGTTCCGAGCAGTACTTC. It codes for CASSYQGEGSEQYF. The chain has TRBV3-1 and TRBJ2-7; D ambiguous. The V end was cut by 5 bases, the J end by 6 bases, with 17 bases between. This CDR3 region has 14 residues. The V gene's germline CDR1 is LGHDT and CDR2 YNNKEL (reference sequence).

This chain uses TRBV30 with TRBJ2-1, with D possibly TRBD2 on 6 matching bases. The germline V gene encodes CDR1 GTSNPN and CDR2 SVGIG (reference sequence). Trimming took 0 bases from V and 3 from J, leaving 12 bases between them. The CDR3 is 15 residues long. CDR3 in amino acids: CAWSVGLASYNEQFF. The CDR3 region has the DNA TGTGCCTGGAGTGTAGGCCTAGCGAGCTACAATGAGCAGTTCTTC.

The chain joins TRBV5-4 to TRBJ2-2; 7 bases match TRBD1. The CDR3 totals 17 residues. V lost 4 bases and J lost 5; bases outside the gene matches: 14. Germline V gene lookup returns CDR1 SGHNT and CDR2 YYREEE (reference sequence). The CDR3 DNA reads as TGTGCCAGCAGCGTTCTGAACAGGGGTCTTACGACCGGGGAGCTGTTTTTT. Its protein is CASSVLNRGLTTGELFF. Looking up the rest from reference TRBV5-4 and TRBJ2-2 gives the full variable domain: ETGVTQSPTHLIKTRGQQVTLRCSSQSGHNTVSWYQQALGQGPQFIFQYYREEENGRGNFPPRFSGLQFPNYSSELNVNALELDDSALYLCASSVLNRGLTTGELFFGEGSRLTVL.

The CDR3 region has the DNA TGCAGTGCCCCAGCGCCAGGGGGGTACCAAGAGACCCAGTACTTC. It encodes CSAPAPGGYQETQYF. The chain is built from TRBV20-1 and TRBJ2-5; TRBD1 is a possible D gene (7 bases). CDR3 length: 15 residues. Germline V gene data show CDR1 as DFQATT and CDR2 as SNEGSKA (reference sequence). With 6 bases removed from V and 0 bases from J, the gap between germline ends came to 17 bases.